Listed here are 29 T cell receptor beta chains from one sample, sequenced in a study of radiation and T cells in renal cell carcinoma. The table came from immunoSEQ multiplex PCR; TCRdb's copy has only in-frame clones and leaves some out. The table has 14,000 to 15,000 clones, about two thirds seen once. Treatment in this sample: treatment-naive control, cytoreductive nephrectomy. The specimen comprised tumor tissue, sampled from a patient whose treatment was nephrectomy without radiotherapy. Every receptor here comes from a man in his 60s with renal cell carcinoma.

This clone was recorded a few times. The CDR3: CASSLALVTGELFF. CDR3 bases: TGTGCCAGCAGCTTAGCCTTGGTTACCGGGGAGCTGTTTTTT. This rearrangement joins TRBV7-6 to TRBJ2-2; D uncertain. The V end was cut by 0 bases, the J end by 5 bases, with 7 bases between. Germline V gives CDR1 SGHVS, CDR2 FNYEAQ. The CDR3 is 14 amino acids.

The rearrangement joins TRBV11-3 to TRBJ2-5; TRBD1 might be the D (6 bases). From germline, CDR1 is SGHNT and CDR2 YENEEA. The CDR3 is 13 residues long. V lost 3 bases, J lost 6 bases, and 11 bases lay in between. This CDR3 is CASSLGASKTQYF. The CDR3, as DNA: TGTGCCAGCAGCTTGGGGGCAAGTAAGACCCAGTACTTC.

This clone was seen just once. The rearrangement uses TRBV5-1 and TRBJ2-2; D tentatively reads TRBD1 or TRBD2 (5 bases each). The ends were cut back, 4 bases at V and 4 bases at J, with 17 bases in the middle. Germline assignment: CDR1 SGHRS and CDR2 YFSETQ. The CDR3 is 16 residues long. The CDR3 DNA reads TGCGCCAGCAGCGACCCGGGACGTAGAGTCACCGGGGAGCTGTTTTTT. It specifies CASSDPGRRVTGELFF.

This chain connects TRBV28 to TRBJ1-4; D is perhaps TRBD1 (6 bases). Trimming cost V 5 bases and J 14 bases, with 24 bases left between them. The CDR3 extends over 15 amino acids. Per germline, CDR1 MDHEN and CDR2 SYDVKM. As DNA, the CDR3 is TGTGCCAGCAGTAACAGGGAAGGGATGAGGTCGATCCTGTTTTTT. Translated: CASSNREGMRSILFF.

This clone is labeled medium-sized. This chain uses TRBV28 with TRBJ1-1; tentative D call: TRBD1 (6 bases). V lost 8 bases, J lost 5 bases, and 18 bases lay in between. There are 14 residues in the CDR3. Germline V gene data show CDR1 as MDHEN and CDR2 as SYDVKM. The CDR3 reads CASAIGGADTEAFF. The CDR3 DNA sequence: TGTGCCAGCGCCATAGGGGGGGCGGATACTGAAGCTTTCTTT.

The chain joins TRBV5-1 to TRBJ2-3; D is ambiguous. Per germline, CDR1 SGHRS and CDR2 YFSETQ. The CDR3 is made up of 15 amino acids. Trimming took 0 bases from V and 2 from J, leaving 10 bases between them. CDR3: CASSLEEHYTDTQYF. The CDR3 bases are TGCGCCAGCAGCTTGGAGGAGCATTACACAGATACGCAGTATTTT. The full variable domain, its missing parts supplied by reference TRBV5-1 and TRBJ2-3, is KAGVTQTPRYLIKTRGQQVTLSCSPISGHRSVSWYQQTPGQGLQFLFEYFSETQRNKGNFPGRFSGRQFSNSRSEMNVSTLELGDSALYLCASSLEEHYTDTQYFGPGTRLTVL.

This clone was recorded a few times. The chain employs TRBV28 and TRBJ2-3; D remains ambiguous. In germline, CDR1 is MDHEN, CDR2 SYDVKM. CDR3 size: 15 residues. V lost 3 bases and J lost 2, with 12 bases in between. CDR3 loop: CASSFRNRITDTQYF. As DNA, the CDR3 is TGTGCCAGCAGTTTTCGAAACAGAATCACAGATACGCAGTATTTT. Complete variable domain (other parts from reference TRBV28 and TRBJ2-3): DVKVTQSSRYLVKRTGEKVFLECVQDMDHENMFWYRQDPGLGLRLIYFSYDVKMKEKGDIPEGYSVSREKKERFSLILESASTNQTSMYLCASSFRNRITDTQYFGPGTRLTVL.

The CDR3 DNA reads TGTGCCACACAGGGGATTGGGGCAGATACGCAGTATTTT. Amino acid sequence: CATQGIGADTQYF. V gene TRBV10-3 combines with J gene TRBJ2-3, with 7 bases lining up with TRBD1. This CDR3 region has 13 residues. Germline V lookup: CDR1 ENHRY, CDR2 SYGVKD. J gave up 4 bases and V 10 bases, and 8 bases lay outside the gene matches.

In this sample, this clone turned up a few times. The V and J genes are TRBV5-1 and TRBJ2-3; D tentatively reads TRBD1 or TRBD2 (5 bases each). Germline CDR1 is SGHRS and CDR2 is YFSETQ. Trimming removed 4 bases from V and 3 bases from J, with 15 bases in between. This CDR3 region has 15 residues. CDR3 nucleotides: TGCGCCAGCAGCCAGGGAGATACGAGGACAGATACGCAGTATTTT. Protein sequence: CASSQGDTRTDTQYF.

By share, this clone counts as medium-sized (0.01 to 0.1%). The chain links TRBV6-5 to TRBJ2-2; TRBD1 is a possible D gene (5 bases). The CDR3 runs to 15 residues. Between the trimmed V and J ends, which lost 5 bases and 5 bases, there was a span of 15 bases. In germline, CDR1 is MNHEY, CDR2 SVGAGI. CDR3 DNA: TGTGCCAGCAGTCGTCAGGGTTTAGTGACCGGGGAGCTGTTTTTT. As protein: CASSRQGLVTGELFF.

This clone was seen just once. J is TRBJ2-1 and V is TRBV27, with D unresolved. The V end was cut by 0 bases, the J end by 0 bases, with 9 bases between. In germline, CDR1 is MNHEY, CDR2 SMNVEV (reference sequence). CDR3 length equals 16 residues. The CDR3 loop is CASSLSIRSSYNEQFF. As DNA, the CDR3 is TGTGCCAGCAGTTTATCAATCAGGAGCTCCTACAATGAGCAGTTCTTC.

This clone has only a few counts. The V call is TRBV14, the J call TRBJ1-2; D is perhaps TRBD1 (6 bases). V dropped 5 bases and J dropped 4 bases, with 11 bases sitting between them. The CDR3 extends over 13 amino acids. CDR1 is SGHDN and CDR2 is FVKESK in the germline V gene. The CDR3 sequence: CASSTGRFYGYTF. DNA of the CDR3: TGTGCCAGCAGCACAGGGAGGTTCTATGGCTACACCTTC. Complete variable domain (other parts from reference TRBV14 and TRBJ1-2): EAGVTQFPSHSVIEKGQTVTLRCDPISGHDNLYWYRRVMGKEIKFLLHFVKESKQDESGMPNNRFLAERTGGTYSTLKVQPAELEDSGVYFCASSTGRFYGYTFGSGTRLTVV.

Here the CDR3 reads CASSLMSASGATDTQYF. The CDR3 bases are TGCGCCAGCAGCTTGATGTCGGCTAGCGGAGCCACAGATACGCAGTATTTT. The V call is TRBV5-1, the J call TRBJ2-3, with TRBD2 matching over 7 bases. The ends lost 1 base at V and 2 bases at J; junction bases unmatched: 10. The CDR3 is made up of 17 amino acids. CDR1 is SGHRS and CDR2 is YFSETQ in the germline V gene.

The chain employs TRBV6-1 and TRBJ2-1; the D gene is possibly TRBD2 (5 bases). CDR3 length: 13 amino acids. V lost 8 bases and J 4 bases, leaving 12 bases between the germline ends. Germline loops: CDR1 MNHNS, CDR2 SASEGT. The CDR3, as DNA: TGTGCCAGCGAGGGCTCGGAGTACAATGAGCAGTTCTTC. It specifies CASEGSEYNEQFF.

This clone was seen a handful of times. This chain connects TRBV5-1 to TRBJ2-6, with 9 bases that match TRBD1. Germline V lookup: CDR1 SGHRS, CDR2 YFSETQ. Trimming cost V 4 bases and J 10 bases; bases outside gene matches: 9. CDR3 size: 15 residues. The CDR3: CASSIGTGPLNVLTF. CDR3 nucleotide sequence: TGCGCCAGCAGCATCGGGACAGGGCCCCTTAACGTCCTGACTTTC.

The rearrangement joins TRBV2 to TRBJ2-4, with D unclear. This CDR3 comprises 17 residues. V lost 2 bases and J 1 base, leaving 15 bases between the germline ends. Germline V gives CDR1 SNHLY, CDR2 FYNNEI. The CDR3 DNA sequence: TGTGCCAGCAGTGAACTTAGAGGATCCGCTGCCAAAAACATTCAGTACTTC. This codes for CASSELRGSAAKNIQYF.

The V and J genes are TRBV7-9 and TRBJ2-2; D uncertain. The germline V gene has CDR1 SEHNR and CDR2 FQNEAQ (reference sequence). V lost 5 bases to trimming and J lost 7 bases, with 17 bases between them. The CDR3 loop spans 15 amino acids. CDR3 DNA sequence: TGTGCCAGCAGCCTAAATTGGCCGTTGGTCGGGGAGCTGTTTTTT. Protein sequence: CASSLNWPLVGELFF.

The chain combines TRBV6-6 with TRBJ2-6, with unresolved D. Germline V CDR1 and CDR2: MNHNY, SVGAGI (reference sequence). This CDR3 is built from 14 residues. V gave up 6 bases and J gave up 2 bases, with 8 bases separating them. CDR3 amino acids: CASSQWAGANVLTF. CDR3 in DNA: TGTGCCAGCAGCCAGTGGGCTGGGGCCAACGTCCTGACTTTC.

This clone came up a few times. V and J are TRBV25-1 and TRBJ2-5, with 9 bases fitting TRBD1. The CDR3 is 16 residues long. Trimming cost V 5 bases and J 5 bases; bases outside gene matches: 12. The V gene's germline CDR1 is MGHDK and CDR2 SYGVNS. The CDR3 loop reads CASSQLTGGSLETQYF. For the CDR3, the DNA is TGTGCCAGCAGTCAGCTGACAGGGGGGAGTCTTGAGACCCAGTACTTC.

The V gene is TRBV9, the J gene TRBJ1-2; 9 bases align to TRBD1. The CDR3 contains 14 residues. Per germline, CDR1 SGDLS and CDR2 YYNGEE. J gave up 4 bases and V 4 bases, and 5 bases lay outside the gene matches. CDR3 nucleotide sequence: TGTGCCAGCAGCTCGGGACAGGGATTCTATGGCTACACCTTC. It translates to CASSSGQGFYGYTF.

The genes are TRBV28 and TRBJ2-7, with TRBD1 identical over 11 bases. Germline V lookup: CDR1 MDHEN, CDR2 SYDVKM. Germline trimming cut 6 bases from V and 4 bases from J; bases unmatched to any gene: 8. The CDR3 spans 15 residues. The CDR3 protein is CASRIPGTGGYEQYF. The CDR3 region has the DNA TGTGCCAGCAGAATCCCCGGGACAGGGGGATACGAGCAGTACTTC.

This clone turned up a few times. The chain couples TRBV15 to TRBJ1-5; maybe TRBD1 (5 bases). Per germline, CDR1 LNHNV and CDR2 YYDKDF (reference sequence). The V end lost 5 bases, the J end lost 0 bases, and 11 bases lay between the germline ends. There are 15 residues in the CDR3. This CDR3 is CATSPGQHSNQPQHF. For the CDR3, the DNA is TGTGCCACCAGCCCGGGGCAACATAGCAATCAGCCCCAGCATTTT.

The rearrangement uses TRBV7-2 and TRBJ2-4; tentative D call: TRBD1 (6 bases). The CDR3 length is 13 residues. Per the germline V gene, CDR1 is SGHTA and CDR2 is FQGNSA. V lost 5 bases and J lost 9, with 14 bases in between. The CDR3 DNA is TGTGCCAGCAGCCCCGGGACATTTGGCATTCAGTACTTC. Amino acids: CASSPGTFGIQYF.

The chain has TRBV19 and TRBJ1-5; possibly TRBD1 for D (6 bases). Germline CDR1 LNHDA, CDR2 SQIVND (reference sequence). V was pared by 3 bases and J by 9 bases, with 12 bases between. The length of the CDR3 is 13 residues. Here the CDR3 DNA reads TGTGCCAGTAGTATCCCTGGGGGCGGGCCCCAGCATTTT. Protein product: CASSIPGGGPQHF.

This clone was seen a few times. The CDR3: CPPSEGMNREAFF. The CDR3 bases are TGTCCGCCCTCAGAGGGAATGAACAGGGAAGCTTTCTTT. The rearrangement links TRBV27 to TRBJ1-1; D perhaps matches TRBD1 (5 bases). Germline values: CDR1 MNHEY, CDR2 SMNVEV (reference sequence). The CDR3 has 13 amino acids.

This clone was seen a few times. This rearrangement joins TRBV29-1 to TRBJ1-2, with D unclear. V lost 3 bases to trimming and J lost 10 bases, with 3 bases between them. CDR1 and CDR2 (germline): SQVTM, ANQGSEA. The CDR3 has 8 residues. The CDR3 is CSVDHYTF. The CDR3 DNA sequence: TGCAGCGTTGACCACTACACCTTC.

The CDR3: CASNPEVYRASEQYF. The CDR3 nucleotides are TGTGCCAGCAACCCCGAGGTATATCGGGCCTCCGAGCAGTACTTC. J is TRBJ2-7 and V is TRBV27; D remains unclear. The CDR3 sequence is 15 residues long. Germline lookup yields CDR1 MNHEY and CDR2 SMNVEV (reference sequence). The germline V and J ends were trimmed by 7 bases and 6 bases, with 22 bases remaining between them.

The chain uses TRBV25-1 and TRBJ2-5; D is uncertain. The germline gives CDR1 MGHDK, CDR2 SYGVNS. V was shortened by 4 bases and J by 4 bases, with 4 bases between the two germline ends. This CDR3 is built from 11 residues. CDR3 in amino acids: CASSVLETQYF. CDR3 coding DNA: TGTGCCAGCAGTGTACTAGAGACCCAGTACTTC.

The chain combines TRBV11-2 with TRBJ1-5; D gene unclear. Germline values: CDR1 SGHAT, CDR2 FQNNGV. Trimming took off 5 bases at V and 0 bases at J, with 5 bases between the two ends. The CDR3 is made up of 13 amino acids. The CDR3 loop is CASSRHSNQPQHF. The CDR3 nucleotides read TGTGCCAGCAGCCGACATAGCAATCAGCCCCAGCATTTT.